The entry that follows covers one TCR beta chain sequence. This entry belongs to a study of glioma-infiltrating T cells after dendritic cell vaccination. As for the study in general: Dendritic cells derived from monocytes and pulsed with autologous tumor lysate formed the vaccine.

Fresh-frozen tumor tissue and more than two years of survival data were available for all. CDR3 size: 15 residues. The trim removed 1 base at V and 6 bases at J, leaving 0 bases unmatched. In germline, CDR1 is MNHNS, CDR2 SASEGT. Generated by immunoSEQ multiplex PCR, the TCRdb table keeps only in-frame clones and is missing some. The sample carries 40,000 to 60,000 clones, less than 90% recorded once. The clonotype was recovered from a human donor with glioblastoma. The genes are TRBV6-1 and TRBJ2-1, with 13 bases matching TRBD2. The sequenced sample was blood, obtained before dendritic cell vaccination. The CDR3 loop reads CASSEGTSGSNEQFF. DNA for the CDR3: TGTGCCAGCAGTGAAGGGACTAGCGGGAGCAATGAGCAGTTCTTC.